This T cell receptor beta chain emerged from a study of T cell responses to AZD1222 COVID-19 vaccine. Notes on the study in general: Spike-specific TCR breadth and depth were elevated following two AZD1222 doses. Among spike-specific TCRs, nearly half reportedly target unmutated variant regions. Clonal diversity may have been underestimated in mostly white British donors.

The data were produced by immunoSEQ multiplex PCR, yet TCRdb's version contains in-frame clones alone and is incomplete. Of about 140,000 clones in the sample, under 95% are singletons; the top ten hold about 7.5%. The germline V gene has CDR1 SGHVS and CDR2 FQNEAQ. The CDR3 is made up of 13 amino acids. V shed 5 bases and J 7 bases; nucleotides not matched to a gene: 4. This clone has a single count. The antigen is undetermined. The J gene is TRBJ2-4, the V gene TRBV7-8, with TRBD2 matching over 8 bases. This material consisted of peripheral blood, taken 28 days after the second dose of the MenACWY control vaccine. The receptor comes from an adult who received the MenACWY meningococcal vaccine as a control. CDR3 sequence (DNA): TGTGCCAGCAGCGGGACGGGGGGGAACATTCAGTACTTC. This encodes CASSGTGGNIQYF.